These 13 T cell receptor beta chains share one sample of origin, sequenced in a study of glioma-infiltrating T cells after dendritic cell vaccination. Profiled with immunoSEQ multiplex PCR; TCRdb holds only in-frame clones, not every one. The sample has tens of thousands of clones; approximately 81% are singletons. The material was blood, obtained before dendritic cell vaccination. Source of these receptors: a human donor with glioblastoma.

This clone appeared once. V and J are TRBV7-3 and TRBJ2-5; the match to TRBD2 covers 15 bases. Germline V lookup: CDR1 SGHTA, CDR2 FQGTGA. The CDR3 spans 16 residues. J gave up 5 bases and V 2 bases, and 3 bases lay outside the gene matches. Here the CDR3 reads CASSLGTSGGLETQYF. CDR3 bases: TGTGCCAGCAGCTTAGGGACTAGCGGGGGGCTGGAGACCCAGTACTTC.

This chain uses TRBV19 with TRBJ2-7; D is perhaps TRBD1 (6 bases). V was cut by 0 bases and J by 5 bases, with 11 bases left in between. CDR1 is LNHDA, CDR2 SQIVND, per germline (reference sequence). The CDR3 runs 14 residues. The CDR3 nucleotides read TGTGCCAGTAGTATAGAGGTTAGGGGGAACGAGCAGTACTTC. Amino acid sequence: CASSIEVRGNEQYF.

The CDR3 sequence is CASSLFDGGIQPQHF. CDR3 DNA: TGTGCCAGCAGTTTATTTGATGGGGGGATACAGCCCCAGCATTTT. The chain links TRBV27 to TRBJ1-5; a weak D match, TRBD1 (5 bases). This CDR3 is built from 15 residues. V shed 1 base and J shed 7 bases, with 14 bases lying between them. Germline lookup yields CDR1 MNHEY and CDR2 SMNVEV (reference sequence).

The chain employs TRBV9 and TRBJ2-3, with D tentatively TRBD2 (6 bases). Trimming took 4 bases from V and 2 from J, leaving 20 bases between them. In germline, CDR1 is SGDLS, CDR2 YYNGEE. The CDR3 length is 17 residues. CDR3 protein: CASSPAGAGFPTDTQYF. The CDR3 DNA reads as TGTGCCAGCAGCCCCGCCGGGGCGGGATTCCCCACAGATACGCAGTATTTT.

This chain links TRBV30 with TRBJ2-2, with D possibly matching TRBD1 (6 bases). The CDR3 consists of 12 residues. V lost 0 bases and J 7 bases, leaving 6 bases between the germline ends. Per germline, CDR1 GTSNPN and CDR2 SVGIG (reference sequence). CDR3 bases: TGTGCCTGGAGTGTACAGGGCGGGGAGCTGTTTTTT. Translating gives CAWSVQGGELFF.

The V gene is TRBV11-2, the J gene TRBJ1-4; a possible D gene is TRBD1 (5 bases). The CDR3 runs to 14 residues. CDR1 is SGHAT and CDR2 is FQNNGV in the germline V gene. V was pared by 3 bases and J by 3 bases, with 8 bases between. CDR3 DNA sequence: TGTGCCAGCAGCTTTGACAGAGCTAATGAAAAACTGTTTTTT. Protein sequence: CASSFDRANEKLFF.

The rearrangement joins TRBV7-9 to TRBJ1-2, with TRBD1 as a possible D gene (6 bases). The CDR3 has 15 residues. V was clipped by 5 bases and J by 0 bases, with 13 bases between them. Germline V gene lookup returns CDR1 SEHNR and CDR2 FQNEAQ (reference sequence). The CDR3 region is CASSQDSISNYGYTF. The CDR3 DNA follows: TGTGCCAGCAGCCAGGACAGTATCTCTAACTATGGCTACACCTTC.

The chain recombines TRBV18 with TRBJ1-3, with D possibly TRBD1 on 6 matching bases. CDR1 and CDR2 from the germline V gene are KGHSH and LQKENI. Trimming shortened V by 2 bases and J by 3 bases, and 20 bases separated the two germline ends. This CDR3 spans 18 amino acids. CDR3 DNA sequence: TGTGCCAGCTCACCAGAGGTGATCGGGACACAAGTTGGAAACACCATATATTTT. Encoded protein: CASSPEVIGTQVGNTIYF.

V gene TRBV29-1 combines with J gene TRBJ2-4; D might be TRBD2 (6 bases). Trimming cost V 5 bases and J 5 bases, with 13 bases left between them. Germline assignment: CDR1 SQVTM and CDR2 ANQGSEA. CDR3 length: 13 amino acids. In nucleotides, the CDR3 is TGCAGCGTTTCGGAGGGGACCGAAAACATTCAGTACTTC. Its translation: CSVSEGTENIQYF.

Turning to this clone: An end of the junction does not agree with germline; a read error may underlie this. The V gene is TRBV5-1, the J gene TRBJ2-2, with a weak D call TRBD1 (7 bases). Per germline, CDR1 SGHRS and CDR2 YFSETQ. The CDR3 is 19 amino acids. This CDR3 is CASSLGLLRQGGSTGELLF. In DNA, the CDR3 is TGCGCCAGCAGCTTGGGTTTATTGCGACAGGGAGGTAGCACCGGGGAGCTGCTTTTT.

This chain joins TRBV4-3 and TRBJ2-2, with unresolved D. V shed 1 base and J shed 1 base, with 7 bases lying between them. The CDR3 is 15 amino acids. Germline CDR1 and CDR2: LGHNA and YSLEER. The CDR3 region has the DNA TGCGCCAGCAGCCAAGCTCCGGGGAACACCGGGGAGCTGTTTTTT. It translates to CASSQAPGNTGELFF.

The chain links TRBV2 to TRBJ2-7, with TRBD2 matching over 14 bases. The CDR3 has 14 residues. After removal of 6 bases from V and 5 bases from J, the junction contained 3 bases not matched to a gene. The germline CDR1 and CDR2 sequences are SNHLY and FYNNEI. For the CDR3, the DNA is TGTGCCAGCAGCTTGGGACTAGCGGGGGACGAGCAGTACTTC. It specifies CASSLGLAGDEQYF.

V usage is TRBV11-2 and J usage is TRBJ2-7; unclear D gene. The CDR3 has 11 amino acids. From germline, CDR1 is SGHAT and CDR2 FQNNGV. With 4 bases removed from V and 3 bases from J, the gap between germline ends came to 4 bases. The CDR3 protein is CASSSFYEQYF. CDR3 nucleotides: TGTGCCAGCAGCTCCTTCTACGAGCAGTACTTC.